Listed below are T cell receptor beta chains from one sample, sequenced in a study of CD8 T cells in Susac syndrome. TCRdb redid the calling of the immunoSEQ multiplex PCR reads with MiXCR, one entry per CDR3 protein. The profile covers 100,000 to 150,000 distinct CDR3 sequences, with roughly 76% appearing a single time and 0.45% to 0.6% taken by the ten largest. The sequenced material came from CD8+ T cells from PBMCs. Receptors originate from a human donor with multiple sclerosis. CDR3s leave out the opening cysteine and the closing phenylalanine or tryptophan. Each record gives: CDR3 protein, CDR3 length, V gene, J gene, D gene. D genes are given only for firm matches.

CDR3 protein: ASRALAAGEGEQF
CDR3 length: 13
V gene: TRBV7-2
J gene: TRBJ2-1
D gene: TRBD2

CDR3 protein: ASSYSGGGETQY
CDR3 length: 12
V gene: TRBV6-5
J gene: TRBJ2-5
D gene: TRBD2

CDR3 protein: ASSQSRDGYNEQF
CDR3 length: 13
V gene: TRBV4-1
J gene: TRBJ2-1
D gene: .

CDR3 protein: ASTYSGQNKLGDQPQH
CDR3 length: 16
V gene: TRBV6-2/TRBV6-3
J gene: TRBJ1-5
D gene: .

CDR3 protein: ASSLSEGLNEQF
CDR3 length: 12
V gene: TRBV7-9
J gene: TRBJ2-1
D gene: .

CDR3 protein: ASSLASNTEAF
CDR3 length: 11
V gene: TRBV28
J gene: TRBJ1-1
D gene: .

CDR3 protein: ASSLARGFQETQY
CDR3 length: 13
V gene: TRBV6-1
J gene: TRBJ2-5
D gene: .

CDR3 protein: ASSSTGLSGANVLT
CDR3 length: 14
V gene: TRBV7-9
J gene: TRBJ2-6
D gene: .

CDR3 protein: ASSQDIGKLF
CDR3 length: 10
V gene: TRBV4-1
J gene: TRBJ1-4
D gene: .

CDR3 protein: ATSVGRNTGELF
CDR3 length: 12
V gene: TRBV24-1
J gene: TRBJ2-2
D gene: .

CDR3 protein: AWGQGAAEAF
CDR3 length: 10
V gene: TRBV30
J gene: TRBJ1-1
D gene: TRBD1

CDR3 protein: ASSTSFTSEAF
CDR3 length: 11
V gene: TRBV19
J gene: TRBJ1-1
D gene: .

CDR3 protein: ASSDVGTSLETQY
CDR3 length: 13
V gene: TRBV19
J gene: TRBJ2-5
D gene: TRBD2

CDR3 protein: ASSIGQGSSYEQY
CDR3 length: 13
V gene: TRBV19
J gene: TRBJ2-7
D gene: TRBD1

CDR3 protein: ASSQVAGGGQPQH
CDR3 length: 13
V gene: TRBV4-1
J gene: TRBJ1-5
D gene: .

CDR3 protein: ASSLDGVVEQF
CDR3 length: 11
V gene: TRBV9
J gene: TRBJ2-1
D gene: .

CDR3 protein: ASSPEHETQY
CDR3 length: 10
V gene: TRBV5-1
J gene: TRBJ2-5
D gene: .

CDR3 protein: ASSPNGYTEAF
CDR3 length: 11
V gene: TRBV18
J gene: TRBJ1-1
D gene: .

CDR3 protein: ASSQGRTGGAYNEQF
CDR3 length: 15
V gene: TRBV4-1
J gene: TRBJ2-1
D gene: .

CDR3 protein: ASSDPGLSYEQY
CDR3 length: 12
V gene: TRBV6-1
J gene: TRBJ2-7
D gene: .

CDR3 protein: ASSTPWGTENYGYT
CDR3 length: 14
V gene: TRBV7-9
J gene: TRBJ1-2
D gene: .

CDR3 protein: ASSPTAYSNQPQH
CDR3 length: 13
V gene: TRBV2
J gene: TRBJ1-5
D gene: .

CDR3 protein: ASSVSRDTDGYEKLF
CDR3 length: 15
V gene: TRBV28
J gene: TRBJ1-4
D gene: .

CDR3 protein: AISEGSDNEQF
CDR3 length: 11
V gene: TRBV10-3
J gene: TRBJ2-1
D gene: .

CDR3 protein: ASSLRGYATNEKLF
CDR3 length: 14
V gene: TRBV28
J gene: TRBJ1-4
D gene: .

CDR3 protein: ASSSSGQGADEQY
CDR3 length: 13
V gene: TRBV12-3/TRBV12-4
J gene: TRBJ2-7
D gene: TRBD1

CDR3 protein: ASSIAVAGRNSPLH
CDR3 length: 14
V gene: TRBV19
J gene: TRBJ1-6
D gene: .

CDR3 protein: ASSVDRGTGELF
CDR3 length: 12
V gene: TRBV9
J gene: TRBJ2-2
D gene: TRBD1

CDR3 protein: ATAFGGHYQETQY
CDR3 length: 13
V gene: TRBV13
J gene: TRBJ2-5
D gene: .